What follows describes a single T cell receptor beta chain. This sample is part of a study of shared clonotypes between healthy human individuals. Repertoires were generated with immunoSEQ multiplex PCR, while TCRdb's copy carries only in-frame clones and drops some. The sample records approximately 980,000 clones, 60% to 85% being singletons. This TCR derives from a man aged 18-30 years in good health. The sequenced sample was memory CD4+ T cells sorted from blood. As to subset: CD45RA-negative fraction.

In DNA, the CDR3 is TGTGCCAGCAGCTCCCGGGAGCCCTATAATTCACCCCTCCACTTT. Translation: CASSSREPYNSPLHF. The chain has TRBV7-2 and TRBJ1-6; D is ambiguous. The CDR3 loop spans 15 amino acids. Between the trimmed V and J ends, which lost 4 bases and 2 bases, there was a span of 9 bases. Germline assignment: CDR1 SGHTA and CDR2 FQGNSA. Looking up the rest from reference TRBV7-2 and TRBJ1-6 gives the full variable domain: GAGVSQSPSNKVTEKGKDVELRCDPISGHTALYWYRQSLGQGLEFLIYFQGNSAPDKSGLPSDRFSAERTGGSVSTLTIQRTQQEDSAVYLCASSSREPYNSPLHFGNGTRLTVT.